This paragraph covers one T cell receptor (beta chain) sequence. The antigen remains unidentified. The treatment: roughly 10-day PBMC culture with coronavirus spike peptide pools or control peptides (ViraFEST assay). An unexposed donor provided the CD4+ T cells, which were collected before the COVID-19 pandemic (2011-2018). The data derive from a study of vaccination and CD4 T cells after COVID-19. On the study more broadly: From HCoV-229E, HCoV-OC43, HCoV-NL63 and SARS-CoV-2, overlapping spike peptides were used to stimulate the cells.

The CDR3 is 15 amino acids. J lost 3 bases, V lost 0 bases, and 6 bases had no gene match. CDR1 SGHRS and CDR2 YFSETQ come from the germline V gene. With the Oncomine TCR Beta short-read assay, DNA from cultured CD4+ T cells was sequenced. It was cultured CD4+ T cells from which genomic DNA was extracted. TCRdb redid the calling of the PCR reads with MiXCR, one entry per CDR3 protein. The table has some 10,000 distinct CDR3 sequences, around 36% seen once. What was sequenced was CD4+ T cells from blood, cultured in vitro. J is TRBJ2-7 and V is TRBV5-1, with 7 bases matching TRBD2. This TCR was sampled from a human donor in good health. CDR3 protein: CASSLVGGLSYEQYF. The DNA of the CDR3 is TGCGCCAGCAGCTTGGTGGGGGGGTTGAGCTACGAGCAGTACTTC.